The clone carrying this T cell receptor (beta chain) was counted ten times or more. Antigen unknown. This sample is part of a study of T cells in Graves' hyperthyroidism and ophthalmopathy. The V and J ends lost 4 bases and 6 bases respectively, with 12 bases between them. Per the germline V gene, CDR1 is SNHLY and CDR2 is FYNNEI. This CDR3 spans 13 amino acids. The TCR beta CDR3 regions underwent amplification using RNA transcripts as the source. TCR CDR3 underwent first-round RT-PCR with the HTBI primer set. TCRdb re-derived calls from the multiplex PCR reads in MiXCR, one entry per CDR3 protein. The repertoire has some 320,000 distinct CDR3 sequences, roughly 15% of them found once; the top ten carry about a third. Study-wide results and limits: Blood also held most thyroid clonotypes expanded beyond 0.001.

J is TRBJ1-1 and V is TRBV2; no clear D gene. The specimen was blood. The source of this sequence is a woman aged 40 to 49 with Graves' ophthalmopathy. CDR3 nucleotide sequence: TGTGCCAGCAGTGGGTCGACATTACCTGAAGCTTTCTTT. Its protein product is CASSGSTLPEAFF.